These T cell receptor beta chains were read from a single sample in a study of T cell responses to AZD1222 COVID-19 vaccine. This table comes from immunoSEQ multiplex PCR, and its TCRdb copy is limited to in-frame clones, with some not included. Altogether more than 85,000 clones are present, roughly 84% being singletons, with the ten largest covering about 14%. The sequenced sample was peripheral blood, obtained 28 days after the second AZD1222 dose. The receptors were sampled from an adult who received the AZD1222 COVID-19 vaccine. Each CDR3 is given with its conserved first and last residue. The D gene is left open where the match is weak. Size tells how often a clone was seen (once, few, many) or the class of an expanded clone, and some rows leave it out.

NA	NA	TRBV11-2	TRBJ2-7	CASSLRDQGKQYF	TGTGCCAGCAGCTTGCGGGATCAGGGAAAGCAGTACTTC
NA	NA	TRBV7-2	TRBJ2-7	CASSPGEVREQYF	TGTGCCAGCAGCCCAGGGGAGGTGCGAGAGCAGTACTTC
NA	NA	TRBV6-2/TRBV6-3	TRBJ1-2	CASSKQATYGYTF	TGTGCCAGCAGTAAACAGGCGACCTATGGCTACACCTTC
NA	NA	TRBV9	TRBJ1-5	CASSVAGTGQPQHF	TGTGCCAGCAGCGTAGCTGGGACCGGACAGCCCCAGCATTTT
few	TRBD1	TRBV11-2	TRBJ2-7	CASSLDRGQGIYEQYF	TGTGCCAGCAGCTTAGACAGGGGGCAGGGTATCTACGAGCAGTACTTC
NA	NA	TRBV7-2	TRBJ1-1	CASSSDGPMNTEAFF	TGTGCCAGCAGCTCGGACGGCCCCATGAACACTGAAGCTTTCTTT
NA	TRBD2	TRBV7-9	TRBJ2-5	CASSFIRGLAGGETQYF	TGTGCCAGCAGCTTCATTCGGGGACTAGCGGGAGGAGAGACCCAGTACTTC
NA	NA	TRBV12-5	TRBJ2-6	CASGLTSSGANVLTF	TGTGCTAGTGGTTTGACGTCCTCTGGGGCCAACGTCCTGACTTTC
NA	TRBD2	TRBV7-2	TRBJ2-7	CASRVTSGAGGTYEQYF	TGTGCCAGCAGGGTTACTAGTGGAGCGGGAGGGACCTACGAGCAGTACTTC
NA	NA	TRBV18	TRBJ1-2	CASSPIGGAGYGYTF	TGTGCCAGCTCACCCATTGGGGGGGCCGGCTATGGCTACACCTTC
NA	NA	TRBV6-2/TRBV6-3	TRBJ1-5	CASSLFRVHNQPQHF	TGTGCCAGCAGTCTTTTCAGGGTGCACAATCAGCCCCAGCATTTT
NA	NA	TRBV6-5	TRBJ1-2	CASSYSGGFGYTF	TGTGCCAGCAGTTACTCTGGGGGCTTTGGCTACACCTTC
NA	NA	TRBV9	TRBJ1-1	CASSRDMNTEAFF	TGTGCCAGCAGCCGGGATATGAACACTGAAGCTTTCTTT
few	NA	TRBV5-1	TRBJ1-4	CASSLVGQRVRSNEKLFF	TGCGCCAGCAGCTTGGTCGGTCAAAGGGTGCGTTCGAATGAAAAACTGTTTTTT
NA	TRBD1	TRBV11-2	TRBJ1-2	CASSPGGSYGYTF	TGTGCCAGCAGCCCAGGGGGCTCCTATGGCTACACCTTC
NA	TRBD2	TRBV5-1	TRBJ2-6	CASSLVSYLGGDPGANVLTF	TGCGCCAGCAGCTTGGTGTCATATCTGGGAGGGGATCCTGGGGCCAACGTCCTGACTTTC
few	NA	TRBV5-6	TRBJ1-2	CASSFRSQEHGYTF	TGTGCCAGCAGCTTTCGGAGCCAGGAACATGGCTACACCTTC
NA	TRBD2	TRBV18	TRBJ2-7	CASTPPKLAGELYEQYF	TGTGCCAGCACCCCCCCGAAGCTAGCGGGTGAGTTGTACGAGCAGTACTTC
NA	NA	TRBV29-1	TRBJ1-1	CSIRQGNTEAFF	TGCAGCATCCGCCAGGGTAACACTGAAGCTTTCTTT
many	NA	TRBV27	TRBJ1-2	CASSPIPSDYGYTF	TGTGCCAGCAGCCCTATCCCGTCCGACTATGGCTACACCTTC